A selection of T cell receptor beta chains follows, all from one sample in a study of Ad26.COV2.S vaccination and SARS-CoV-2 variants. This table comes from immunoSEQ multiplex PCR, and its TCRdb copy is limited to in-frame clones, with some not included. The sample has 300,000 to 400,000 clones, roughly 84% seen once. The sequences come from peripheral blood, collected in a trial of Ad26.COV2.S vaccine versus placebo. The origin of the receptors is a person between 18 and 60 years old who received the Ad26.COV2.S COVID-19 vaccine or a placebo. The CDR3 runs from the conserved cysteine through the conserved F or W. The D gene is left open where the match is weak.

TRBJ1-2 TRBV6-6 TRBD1 CASRHTRTGFDYGYTF TGTGCCAGCAGACACACGAGGACAGGGTTTGACTATGGCTACACCTTC
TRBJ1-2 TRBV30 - CAFLANYGYTF TGTGCTTTCCTGGCTAACTATGGCTACACCTTC
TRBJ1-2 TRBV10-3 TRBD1 CAISESGRGAYGYTF TGTGCCATCAGTGAGTCAGGCAGGGGGGCCTATGGCTACACCTTC
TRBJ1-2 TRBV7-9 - CASNPGAGSGYTF TGTGCCAGCAACCCGGGGGCGGGATCTGGCTACACCTTC
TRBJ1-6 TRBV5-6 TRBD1 CASSFGTGSLSPLHF TGTGCCAGCAGCTTCGGGACAGGGAGTTTGTCACCCCTCCACTTT
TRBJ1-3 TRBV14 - CASSQVTFDYIYF TGTGCCAGCAGCCAAGTGACGTTTGACTACATATATTTT
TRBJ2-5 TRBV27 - CASSPRGLEGETQYF TGTGCCAGCAGTCCCAGGGGACTCGAGGGAGAGACCCAGTACTTC
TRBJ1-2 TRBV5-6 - CASSSTVYGYTF TGTGCCAGCAGCTCGACAGTCTATGGCTACACCTTC
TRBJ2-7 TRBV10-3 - CAISDIGADEQYF TGTGCCATCAGTGATATAGGGGCCGACGAGCAGTACTTC
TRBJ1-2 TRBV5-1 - CASKVGGEGYGYTF TGCGCCAGCAAAGTAGGAGGGGAGGGCTATGGCTACACCTTC
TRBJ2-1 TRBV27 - CASSSDRSSYNEQFF TGTGCCAGCAGTTCCGACAGGAGCTCCTACAATGAGCAGTTCTTC